The subject of this entry is one T cell receptor beta chain. Its antigen remains undetermined. No base qualities exist here, and no much larger clone lies one base off it. The sample is drawn from a study of PD-1 blockade in classical Hodgkin lymphoma (dated by TCRdb to 2019 to 2021). With regard to the full study: Nivolumab dosing was 3 mg/kg intravenously every 2 weeks, continuing until either disease progression or unacceptable toxicity. To define a peripheral blood immune signature of response to PD-1 blockade in classical Hodgkin lymphoma, the study combined TCR beta sequencing with CyTOF. Paper-wide results and their limitations: Lower diversity was seen in patients whose nivolumab began less than 1 year after ASCT, and these patients were left out of later analyses so that immune reconstitution would not confound the results. Baseline TCR diversity was reported to be lower in newly diagnosed patients than in healthy donors, and even lower in relapsed/refractory patients. Among trial patients, those achieving complete response had baseline diversity similar to that of newly diagnosed patients, while diversity was significantly lower in partial responders and progressors. By C4D1, a significant rise was seen in CD4+ TCR diversity but not in CD8+ TCR diversity (p=0.0027 vs p=0.16), and the rise was most apparent among complete responders (p=0.02). The study covered only a single clinical trial cohort, and the causes of the repertoire differences, possibly disease activity or prior therapy, were still not defined.

The time point tag for this specimen amounts to: cycle 2 day 1 (C2D1) of nivolumab. Every trial patient had relapsed following autologous stem cell transplantation, and prior brentuximab vedotin exposure was what differed among cohorts A, B and C. The trial cohort was composed of 55 to 65 patients with relapsed/refractory classical Hodgkin lymphoma, for whom complete response, partial response or progressive disease was recorded as best overall response. Single-agent nivolumab was administered to trial patients in the multi-cohort phase II CheckMate 205 trial. An independent review committee assessed best overall response by applying the 2007 International Working Group response criteria. Trial PBMCs were collected immediately before nivolumab initiation (C1D1) and during therapy at cycle 2 day 1 and cycle 4 day 1. Peripheral blood was collected in 8 mL Vacutainer Cell Preparation Tubes, from which PBMCs were isolated by centrifugation and then cryopreserved.

Genomic DNA was isolated using the Qiagen DNeasy kit from unsorted PBMCs as well as from negatively selected CD4+ and CD8+ fractions. TCR beta CDR3 regions were subjected to amplification by immunoSEQ multiplex PCR with primers that anneal to V and J segments. A synthetic immune receptor repertoire was used to minimize amplification bias, and any remaining bias was removed computationally after sequencing. From the authors' description of their analysis: Custom Python scripts were used to quantify repertoire diversity as the Shannon entropy index. Unsorted, CD4+ and CD8+ repertoires were analyzed separately, except for combined analyses in which CD4+ and CD8+ sequences were merged in silico. Clonal expansion was defined as at least a 2-fold frequency increase after treatment relative to C1D1, with a pseudocount of 0.5 for undetected baseline clones. Clones with 0 or 1 copy at C1D1 were classified as singleton clones, and clones with 2 or more copies were classified as non-singleton clones. Clones expanded in unsorted samples were annotated as CD4+, CD8+ or unknown by matching protein sequences in sorted samples from the same patient. Wilcoxon tests on paired samples were used to test changes in diversity from C1D1 to C4D1. TCRdb carries this immuneACCESS record with in-frame sequences only. Its versions omit some clonotypes, under half of them owing to an unresolved V gene in the studies checked, with the rest unexplained. That table furnishes V, J and clone size, whereas the DNA furnished D and trimming. This sample comprises around 20,000 clones, about 85% of them detected only once. The ten largest clones add up to 15% to 20% of the sample.

The trim is 5 bases for V and 0 bases for J, with a gap of 12 bases between the germline ends. Sequences SGHNT (CDR1) and YENEEA (CDR2) are obtained from the germline V gene. From the cysteine up to the phenylalanine, the CDR3 has a length of 15 residues. The retained sequence is limited to the CDR3, 45 bases, with the frame set at the first base. The specimen was peripheral blood mononuclear cells (PBMCs), collected before the second cycle of nivolumab. The sequence was collected from a human donor with classical Hodgkin lymphoma. The chain links TRBV11-3 with TRBJ2-3; the D gene is perhaps TRBD2, on 5 matching bases. The CDR3 reads CASSPRSGSTDTQYF. The bases are TGTGCCAGCAGCCCCCGGTCGGGGAGCACAGATACGCAGTATTTT.